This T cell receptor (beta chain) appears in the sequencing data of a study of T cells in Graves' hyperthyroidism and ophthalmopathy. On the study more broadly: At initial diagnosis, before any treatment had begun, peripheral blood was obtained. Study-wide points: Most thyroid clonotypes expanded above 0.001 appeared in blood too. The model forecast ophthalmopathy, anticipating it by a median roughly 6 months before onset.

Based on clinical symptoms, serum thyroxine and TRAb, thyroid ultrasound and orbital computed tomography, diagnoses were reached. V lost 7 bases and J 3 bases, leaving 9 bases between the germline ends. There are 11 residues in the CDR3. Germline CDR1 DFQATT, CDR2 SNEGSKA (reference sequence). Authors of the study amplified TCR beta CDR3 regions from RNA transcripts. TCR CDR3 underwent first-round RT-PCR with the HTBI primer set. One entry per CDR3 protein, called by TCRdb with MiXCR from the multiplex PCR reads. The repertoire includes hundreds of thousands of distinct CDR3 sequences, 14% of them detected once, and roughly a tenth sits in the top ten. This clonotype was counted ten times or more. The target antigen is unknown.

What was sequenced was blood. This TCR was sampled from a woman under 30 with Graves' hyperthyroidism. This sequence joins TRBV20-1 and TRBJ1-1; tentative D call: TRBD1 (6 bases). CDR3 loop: CSGGLDTEAFF. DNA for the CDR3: TGCAGTGGGGGGCTGGACACTGAAGCTTTCTTT.